Below, 7 T cell receptor beta chains from the same sample are listed, as sequenced in a study of cytomegalovirus exposure and HLA in healthy donors. PCR employed 60 Vbeta and 13 Jbeta primers. Here immunoSEQ multiplex PCR was the method, and the copy in TCRdb shows in-frame clones only, minus some. This repertoire shows 150,000 or so clones, around 79% found once; its top ten account for around 7.2%. The specimen was PBMCs. The receptors come from a man aged 25-40 years in good health and CMV-seropositive.

In regard to this clone: Different DNA sequences within this sample yield the same CDR3. The chain couples TRBV6-5 to TRBJ1-1; no reliable D call. The CDR3 runs to 14 residues. Germline loops: CDR1 MNHEY, CDR2 SVGAGI. The V gene lost 4 bases and the J gene lost 1 base, with 10 bases spanning the gap. The CDR3 DNA reads as TGTGCCAGCAGTTCGAGGGATTCGAACACTGAAGCTTTCTTT. Protein: CASSSRDSNTEAFF.

This chain links TRBV11-1 with TRBJ2-7; 7 bases agree with TRBD1. The CDR3 runs to 13 residues. The V and J ends lost 1 base and 7 bases, in that order; junction bases with no gene match: 4. CDR1 is SGHAT and CDR2 is FQDESV in the germline V gene (reference sequence). The CDR3 is CASSLVTGREQYF. CDR3 in DNA: TGTGCCAGCAGCTTAGTGACAGGGCGGGAGCAGTACTTC.

J is TRBJ2-3 and V is TRBV5-1; 7 positions match TRBD2. This CDR3 is built from 16 residues. Germline-derived CDR1 and CDR2 are SGHRS and YFSETQ. Trimming took 4 bases from V and 2 from J; bases not matched to a gene: 10. CDR3 in amino acids: CASSETARGNTDTQYF. As DNA, the CDR3 is TGCGCCAGCAGCGAAACCGCGCGGGGGAACACAGATACGCAGTATTTT.

A single count supports this clone. The CDR3 here is CASSIGQGEKTQYF. CDR3 bases: TGTGCCAGTAGTATTGGACAGGGGGAAAAGACCCAGTACTTC. The genes are TRBV19 and TRBJ2-5; the match to TRBD1 covers 10 bases. From germline, CDR1 is LNHDA and CDR2 SQIVND (reference sequence). This CDR3 comprises 14 residues. V shed 3 bases and J 6 bases; nucleotides not matched to a gene: 4.

This sequence joins TRBV15 and TRBJ1-6, with 8 bases matching TRBD1. This CDR3 is built from 13 residues. CDR1 is LNHNV, CDR2 YYDKDF, per germline (reference sequence). V lost 7 bases to trimming and J lost 9 bases; unmatched junction nucleotides: 5. CDR3 DNA: TGTGCCACCAACACGGACAGGGTTTCACCCCTCCACTTT. Its translation is CATNTDRVSPLHF.

This clone qualifies as medium-sized. The chain links TRBV5-6 to TRBJ2-1; D possibly corresponds to TRBD1 (6 bases). Germline CDR1 reads SGHDT; CDR2 reads YYEEEE. The CDR3 consists of 17 residues. Trimming left V 0 bases short and J 2 bases short, with 15 bases between. The CDR3 loop is CASSLEGVGRAYNEQFF. Written as DNA, the CDR3 is TGTGCCAGCAGCTTGGAGGGGGTGGGAAGGGCCTACAATGAGCAGTTCTTC.

Only one count was recorded for this clone. The chain employs TRBV29-1 and TRBJ2-1; 14 nucleotides agree with TRBD2. Germline V gene lookup returns CDR1 SQVTM and CDR2 ANQGSEA. The CDR3 contains 14 residues. V gave up 6 bases and J gave up 7 bases; unmatched junction bases: 5. The CDR3 nucleotides read TGCAGCGTAGCCGGGACTAGCGGGAGAAATGAGCAGTTCTTC. Amino acids: CSVAGTSGRNEQFF.